The 2 T cell receptor beta chains below come from one sample, sequenced in a study of blood T cell repertoires in COVID-19. The assay was immunoSEQ multiplex PCR, and TCRdb's table has in-frame clones only and misses some. The table shows about 210,000 clones, with about four fifths occurring only once. The sequencing input was peripheral blood. Every receptor here comes from a woman aged 45-59 years with active or convalescent COVID-19.

This rearrangement joins TRBV28 to TRBJ1-1; no definite D call. The V end lost 1 base, the J end lost 0 bases, and 9 bases lay between the germline ends. Germline CDR1 and CDR2: MDHEN and SYDVKM. The CDR3 is 15 residues long. This CDR3 is CASSLSAGLNTEAFF. CDR3 nucleotide sequence: TGTGCCAGCAGTTTATCGGCGGGCTTGAACACTGAAGCTTTCTTT.

The rearrangement links TRBV30 to TRBJ2-2; 7 bases are shared with TRBD1. The CDR3 totals 13 residues. Trimming removed 3 bases from V and 6 bases from J; junction bases left unmatched: 4. CDR1 and CDR2 (germline): GTSNPN, SVGIG (reference sequence). The CDR3 bases are TGTGCCTGGAGGGGACAGTCAGCCGGGGAGCTGTTTTTT. Encoded protein: CAWRGQSAGELFF.